One and the same sample provided the 6 T cell receptor beta chains below, sequenced in a study of cytomegalovirus exposure and HLA in healthy donors. PCR amplification relied on 60 Vbeta primers (plus 13 Jbeta primers). Produced via immunoSEQ multiplex PCR; TCRdb's table is partial and in-frame only. The sample includes over 100,000 clones, about 60% of them seen just once. The sample taken for sequencing was PBMCs. Receptors originate from a woman in her 30s in good health and CMV-seronegative.

This clone was picked up one time. The chain has TRBV10-3 and TRBJ2-1, with TRBD2 matching over 11 bases. The V gene end was trimmed by 7 bases and the J gene end by 6 bases; junction bases not matched to a gene: 11. There are 16 residues in the CDR3. Looked up from germline, CDR1 is ENHRY and CDR2 is SYGVKD. CDR3 sequence (DNA): TGTGCCATCACCCCGACCGGGACTAGCGGCCGCAATGAGCAGTTCTTC. Its protein is CAITPTGTSGRNEQFF.

The chain has TRBV27 and TRBJ2-7; 9 nucleotides align to TRBD1. The CDR3 spans 14 residues. After removal of 6 bases from V and 7 bases from J, the junction contained 10 bases not matched to a gene. Germline V gene data show CDR1 as MNHEY and CDR2 as SMNVEV (reference sequence). The CDR3: CASSAGTGLLEQYF. The CDR3 coding sequence is TGTGCCAGCAGCGCCGGGACAGGGCTACTGGAGCAGTACTTC.

The chain has TRBV5-4 and TRBJ2-3; a possible D gene is TRBD1 (5 bases). Germline V gene data show CDR1 as SGHNT and CDR2 as YYREEE (reference sequence). The V gene lost 4 bases and the J gene lost 4 bases, with 16 bases spanning the gap. CDR3 length equals 15 residues. The CDR3: CASSPPVREPDTQYF. CDR3 sequence (DNA): TGTGCCAGCAGCCCGCCCGTCAGGGAACCAGATACGCAGTATTTT.

The CDR3: CASSLSGLAGVKDTQYF. For the CDR3, the DNA is TGTGCCAGCAGCCTCAGTGGACTAGCGGGAGTAAAGGATACGCAGTATTTT. This sequence joins TRBV9 and TRBJ2-3, with 13 nucleotides matching TRBD2. With V trimmed by 4 bases and J by 6 bases, 11 bases remained unmatched. The germline V gene has CDR1 SGDLS and CDR2 YYNGEE. The CDR3 runs 17 residues.

V and J are TRBV10-3 and TRBJ2-1; 8 nucleotides line up with TRBD2. Trimming removed 10 bases from V and 7 bases from J; junction bases left unmatched: 3. The CDR3 has 11 amino acids. The germline CDR1 and CDR2 sequences are ENHRY and SYGVKD. Here the CDR3 DNA reads TGTGCCACCCGGGGGGGGAATGAGCAGTTCTTC. It is translated as CATRGGNEQFF.

This clone was seen only a few times. The chain combines TRBV7-9 with TRBJ2-3; 9 bases agree with TRBD2. This CDR3 contains 17 residues. Germline-derived CDR1 and CDR2 are SEHNR and FQNEAQ (reference sequence). V shed 1 base and J 6 bases; nucleotides not matched to a gene: 11. The CDR3 here is CASSLVIGGRASDTQYF. CDR3 DNA sequence: TGTGCCAGCAGCTTAGTAATTGGCGGGAGGGCCTCGGATACGCAGTATTTT.